Listed here are 10 T cell receptor beta chains from one sample, sequenced in a study of cytomegalovirus exposure and HLA in healthy donors. Use of 60 Vbeta and 13 Jbeta primers characterized the PCR. Generated by immunoSEQ multiplex PCR, the TCRdb table keeps only in-frame clones and is missing some. The sample lists about 91,000 clones; roughly 60% were seen once. Sequencing input: PBMCs. The receptors stem from a human donor in good health.

The chain has TRBV7-8 and TRBJ2-3; 7 bases map to TRBD2. The CDR3 runs 15 residues. J gave up 4 bases and V 6 bases, and 10 bases lay outside the gene matches. From germline, CDR1 is SGHVS and CDR2 FQNEAQ. This CDR3 reads CASSPQGLVSDTQYF. The CDR3 DNA is TGTGCCAGCAGTCCTCAAGGACTAGTATCAGATACGCAGTATTTT. The full variable domain, its missing parts supplied by reference TRBV7-8 and TRBJ2-3, is GAGVSQSPRYKVAKRGQDVALRCDPISGHVSLFWYQQALGQGPEFLTYFQNEAQLDKSGLPSDRFFAERPEGSVSTLKIQRTQQEDSAVYLCASSPQGLVSDTQYFGPGTRLTVL.

The chain employs TRBV16 and TRBJ1-2; 12 nucleotides align to TRBD1. The germline CDR1 and CDR2 sequences are KGHSY and FQNENV. V was clipped by 3 bases and J by 5 bases; unmatched bases: 7. The CDR3 spans 16 residues. CDR3 region: CASSHVGQGAGYGYTF. DNA for the CDR3: TGTGCCAGCAGCCACGTGGGACAGGGGGCCGGGTATGGCTACACCTTC.

The CDR3 here is CASSYASYQPQHF. As DNA, the CDR3 is TGTGCCAGCAGTTACGCCTCCTACCAGCCCCAGCATTTT. The chain combines TRBV6-5 with TRBJ1-5; D remains ambiguous. Germline V CDR1 and CDR2: MNHEY, SVGAGI. V shed 2 bases and J shed 7 bases, with 9 bases lying between them. This CDR3 is 13 amino acids long.

The gene calls are TRBV7-9 and TRBJ2-5; 8 bases fit TRBD1. This CDR3 is built from 16 residues. Germline V gene sequence: CDR1 SEHNR, CDR2 FQNEAQ (reference sequence). V gave up 1 base and J gave up 4 bases; unmatched junction bases: 8. The CDR3 DNA reads as TGTGCCAGCAGCTTAGGCGGTGACAGGGGCGGAGAGACCCAGTACTTC. It translates to CASSLGGDRGGETQYF.

V gene TRBV19 combines with J gene TRBJ1-1; D is undetermined. The CDR3 sequence is 15 residues long. The V gene lost 0 bases and the J gene lost 2 bases, with 10 bases spanning the gap. Germline V gene sequence: CDR1 LNHDA, CDR2 SQIVND (reference sequence). CDR3 bases: TGTGCCAGTAGTATAGATAGCCGGGTAAACACTGAAGCTTTCTTT. Residues: CASSIDSRVNTEAFF.

A few counts support this clone. This chain's CDR3 is CASSSPGTGGFVKLFF. The CDR3 nucleotides are TGTGCCAGCAGTAGTCCCGGGACAGGGGGCTTTGTTAAACTGTTTTTT. The chain joins TRBV25-1 to TRBJ1-4; 12 bases line up with TRBD1. This CDR3 contains 16 residues. J gave up 11 bases and V 5 bases, and 12 bases lay outside the gene matches. Germline CDR1 is MGHDK and CDR2 is SYGVNS.

The chain carries TRBV25-1 and TRBJ1-1; no firm D call. Germline V CDR1 and CDR2: MGHDK, SYGVNS. Between the trimmed V and J ends, which lost 1 base and 3 bases, there was a span of 9 bases. This CDR3 region has 14 residues. The CDR3 loop is CASSESGSYTEAFF. The CDR3 nucleotides are TGTGCCAGCAGTGAATCAGGCAGCTACACTGAAGCTTTCTTT.

V and J are TRBV19 and TRBJ1-3; 11 positions match TRBD1. Germline V lookup: CDR1 LNHDA, CDR2 SQIVND (reference sequence). V lost 5 bases, J lost 3 bases, and 6 bases stayed unmatched. This CDR3 comprises 16 residues. CDR3 nucleotides: TGTGCCAGTAGTTTAGGGACAGGGGGTGATGGAAACACCATATATTTT. Its translation: CASSLGTGGDGNTIYF.

In its sample, this clone was seen once. V gene TRBV10-3 combines with J gene TRBJ1-1; 7 bases agree with TRBD1. The CDR3 has 14 amino acids. Losses at the gene ends were 7 bases for V and 5 bases for J; bases not matched to a gene: 10. Looked up from germline, CDR1 is ENHRY and CDR2 is SYGVKD. DNA for the CDR3: TGTGCCATCACTAAAGGGGGCGAGGGGACTGAAGCTTTCTTT. Translated: CAITKGGEGTEAFF.

This clone appeared a few times. The chain recombines TRBV4-1 with TRBJ1-2; 7 bases align to TRBD1. V dropped 5 bases and J dropped 3; count of bases not matched to a gene: 9. The CDR3 length is 15 residues. Per germline, CDR1 MGHRA and CDR2 YSYEKL. CDR3 nucleotide sequence: TGCGCCAGCAGCACACAACAGGGGTCTTACTATGGCTACACCTTC. Amino acids: CASSTQQGSYYGYTF.